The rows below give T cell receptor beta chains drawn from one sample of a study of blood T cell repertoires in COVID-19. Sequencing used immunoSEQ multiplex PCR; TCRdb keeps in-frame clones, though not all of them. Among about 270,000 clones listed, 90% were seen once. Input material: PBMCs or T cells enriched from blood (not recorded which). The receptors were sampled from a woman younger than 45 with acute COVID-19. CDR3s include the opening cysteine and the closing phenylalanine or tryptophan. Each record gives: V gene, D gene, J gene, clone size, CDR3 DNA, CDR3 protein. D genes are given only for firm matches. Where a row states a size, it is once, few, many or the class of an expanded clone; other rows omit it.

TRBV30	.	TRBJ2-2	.	TGTGCCTGGATTCGAACGACAGGTCCCACCGGGGAGCTGTTTTTT	CAWIRTTGPTGELFF
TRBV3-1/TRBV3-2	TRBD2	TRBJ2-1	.	TGTGCCAGCAGCCATGACAACCAGGGTTGGGGGGGAAATGAGCAGTTCTTC	CASSHDNQGWGGNEQFF
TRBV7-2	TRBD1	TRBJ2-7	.	TGTGCCAGCAGCTTAGCGGGACAGGGTTTTTACGAGCAGTACTTC	CASSLAGQGFYEQYF
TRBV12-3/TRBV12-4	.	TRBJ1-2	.	TGTGCCAGCAGTCAGGGTTTCGGGGGCTACACCTTC	CASSQGFGGYTF
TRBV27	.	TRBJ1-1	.	TGTGCCAGCAGTTTATCGCAGGGCGGCACTGAAGCTTTCTTT	CASSLSQGGTEAFF
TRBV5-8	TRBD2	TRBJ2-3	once	TGTGCCAGCAGGTTGGCCCCGATAAACGAAATAGCGGGTAGCACAGATACGCAGTATTTT	CASRLAPINEIAGSTDTQYF
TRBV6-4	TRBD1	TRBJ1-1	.	TGTGCCAGCAGTGACTCTTATATCCGGGACAGGGCCTCGGGAGCTTTCTTT	CASSDSYIRDRASGAFF
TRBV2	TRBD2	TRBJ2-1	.	TGTGCCAGCAGTCGGTTAGCGGGAGGGCACAATGAGCAGTTCTTC	CASSRLAGGHNEQFF
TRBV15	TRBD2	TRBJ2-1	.	TGTGCCACTCATAGAGGCGGGGGGGATGGCTACAATGAGCAGTTCTTC	CATHRGGGDGYNEQFF
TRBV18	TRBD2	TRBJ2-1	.	TGTGCCAGCTCACCCGGGACTAGGGAGTCCAATGAGCAGTTCTTC	CASSPGTRESNEQFF
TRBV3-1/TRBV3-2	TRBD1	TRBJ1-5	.	TGTGCCAGCAGTCAGGGGGATAGCAATCAGCCCCAGCATTTT	CASSQGDSNQPQHF
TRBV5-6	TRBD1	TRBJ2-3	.	TGTGCCAGCAGCACAAGGACAGGGGCGGCAGATACGCAGTATTTT	CASSTRTGAADTQYF
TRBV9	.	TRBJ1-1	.	TGTGCCAGCAGCCTCTCGGGAACTGAAGCTTTCTTT	CASSLSGTEAFF
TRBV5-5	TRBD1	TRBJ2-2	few	TGTGCCAGCAGCTGGCAGGGGACAGGGAACGGGGAGCTGTTTTTT	CASSWQGTGNGELFF
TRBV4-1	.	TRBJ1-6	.	TGCGCCAGCAGTCGAATGGGGACATCTGGATATTCACCCCTCCACTTT	CASSRMGTSGYSPLHF
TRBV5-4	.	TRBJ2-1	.	TGTGCCAGCAGCTTGGCCATTACAAGCTCCTACAATGAGCAGTTCTTC	CASSLAITSSYNEQFF
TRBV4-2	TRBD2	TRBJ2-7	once	TGTGCCAGCAGCCAAGACCATAGCGGGAGTTACGAGCAGTACTTC	CASSQDHSGSYEQYF
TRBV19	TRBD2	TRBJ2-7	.	TGTGCCAGTAGTATTGGATTAGCGGGAACCTACGAGCAGTACTTC	CASSIGLAGTYEQYF
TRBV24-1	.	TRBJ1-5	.	TGTGCCACCAGTGACGGACACAATCAGCCCCAGCATTTT	CATSDGHNQPQHF
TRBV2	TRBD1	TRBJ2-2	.	TGTGCCAGCAGTGAAGCCGGGACAGCGAACACCGGGGAGCTGTTTTTT	CASSEAGTANTGELFF
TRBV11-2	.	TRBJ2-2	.	TGTGCCAGCAGCTCCGCGGGGGAGCTGTTTTTT	CASSSAGELFF
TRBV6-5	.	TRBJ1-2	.	TGTGCCAGCAGTTACTCGAGTTTGGGCTCCTATGGCTACACCTTC	CASSYSSLGSYGYTF
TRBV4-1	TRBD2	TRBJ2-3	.	TGCGCCAGCAGCCTGACTAGCGGGGCACTTATGGATACGCAGTATTTT	CASSLTSGALMDTQYF
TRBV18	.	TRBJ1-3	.	TGTGCCAGCTCTCTCAACAGGGAGTCTGGAAACACCATATATTTT	CASSLNRESGNTIYF
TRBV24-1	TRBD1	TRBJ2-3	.	TGTGCCACCAGTGATTTGGGTAGCCCGGGACAGGGACATTCTCTCACAGATACGCAGTATTTT	CATSDLGSPGQGHSLTDTQYF
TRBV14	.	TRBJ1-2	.	TGTGCCAGCAGCACGGGACAAAATAACTATGGCTACACCTTC	CASSTGQNNYGYTF
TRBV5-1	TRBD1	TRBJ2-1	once	TGCGCCAGCAGCCCCTCCACGCGGGACAGGGAGGGCGCGTTCTTC	CASSPSTRDREGAFF
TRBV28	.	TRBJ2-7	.	TGTGCCAGCAGCCCTAGGACGGGAACCTACGAGCAGTACTTC	CASSPRTGTYEQYF
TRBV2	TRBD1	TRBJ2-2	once	TGTGCCAGCACCTTGCGACAGGGTGTTGCTTCCGGGGAGCTGTTTTTT	CASTLRQGVASGELFF
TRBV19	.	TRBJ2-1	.	TGTGCCAGTAGCGCAAGGGGGAACTACAATGAGCAGTTCTTC	CASSARGNYNEQFF
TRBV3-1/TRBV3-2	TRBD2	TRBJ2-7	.	TGTGCCAGCAGCCAGGCTAGCGGAACCTACGAGCAGTACTTC	CASSQASGTYEQYF
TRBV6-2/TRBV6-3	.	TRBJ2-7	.	TGTGCCAGCAGTTATGAGGGAGACGAGCAGTACTTC	CASSYEGDEQYF
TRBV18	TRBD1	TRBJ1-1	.	TGTGCCAGCTCACCAAGGGGACAGTTCGAAGCTTTCTTT	CASSPRGQFEAFF
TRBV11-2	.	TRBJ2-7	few	TGTGCCAGCAGCCAGACAGGACAGATAACCTACGAGCAGTACTTC	CASSQTGQITYEQYF
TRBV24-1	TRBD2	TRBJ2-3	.	TGTGCCACCAGTGACCCGGGACTAGCTGCAGATACGCAGTATTTT	CATSDPGLAADTQYF
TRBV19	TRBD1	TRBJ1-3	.	TGTGCCAGTAGTACAAGGACAGGTTTAAACACCATATATTTT	CASSTRTGLNTIYF
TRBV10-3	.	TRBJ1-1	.	TGTGCCATCAGTTTAGGGGGGGCCCTGAACACTGAAGCTTTCTTT	CAISLGGALNTEAFF
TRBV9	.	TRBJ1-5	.	TGTGCCAGCAGTGCGGATCCGGTTCAGCCCCAGCATTTT	CASSADPVQPQHF
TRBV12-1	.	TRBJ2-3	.	TGTGCCAGCAGCCTCCGCTGGCAGATCACAGATACGCAGTATTTT	CASSLRWQITDTQYF
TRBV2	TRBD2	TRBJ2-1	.	TGTGCCAGCATCGGACTAGCGGGTCTTAGCTCCTACAATGAGCAGTTCTTC	CASIGLAGLSSYNEQFF
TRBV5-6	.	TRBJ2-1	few	TGTGCCAGTAGGGGACTGGGCCTCAATGAGCAGTTCTTC	CASRGLGLNEQFF
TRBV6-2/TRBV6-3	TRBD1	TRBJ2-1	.	TGTGCCAGCAGTTACTCAGGGACAGGGGCCCCTCCGTCCTACAATGAGCAGTTCTTC	CASSYSGTGAPPSYNEQFF
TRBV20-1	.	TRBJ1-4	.	TGCAGTGCTAGTGATCCAGGGGTCCTTGAAAAACTGTTTTTT	CSASDPGVLEKLFF
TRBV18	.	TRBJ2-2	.	TGTGCCAGCTCCCGCGGGGGCGCCGGGGAGCTGTTTTTT	CASSRGGAGELFF
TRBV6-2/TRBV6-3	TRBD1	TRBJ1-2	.	TGTGCCAGCAGTTATTCCTCCGGGACAGGGGGCCGCGGCTACACCTTC	CASSYSSGTGGRGYTF
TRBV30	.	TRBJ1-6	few	TGTGCCTGGAGGGTGGGGAGCGAGGGAAGTTCACCCCTCCACTTT	CAWRVGSEGSSPLHF
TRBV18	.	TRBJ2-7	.	TGTGCCAGCTCTCCCTACAGACAGTCCTACGAGCAGTACTTC	CASSPYRQSYEQYF
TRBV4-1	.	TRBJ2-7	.	TGCGCCAGCAGCCAAGATAGGACGGGAGAGGCCTACGAGCAGTACTTC	CASSQDRTGEAYEQYF
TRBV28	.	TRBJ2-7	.	TGTGCCAGCAGTTTATCTCCGACACCACCCTACGAGCAGTACTTC	CASSLSPTPPYEQYF
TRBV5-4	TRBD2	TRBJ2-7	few	TGTGCCAGCAGCCTAGCGGGAGGGCGCTACGAGCAGTACTTC	CASSLAGGRYEQYF
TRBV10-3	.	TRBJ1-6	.	TGTGCCATCACCAACGACAGGAATTCACCCCTCCACTTT	CAITNDRNSPLHF
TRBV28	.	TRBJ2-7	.	TGTGCCAGCACGCCGTCGGGACTGCGCTACGAGCAGTACTTC	CASTPSGLRYEQYF
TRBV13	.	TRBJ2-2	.	TGTGCCAGCAGCTCGGACAGGGAGGGCGGGGAGCTGTTTTTT	CASSSDREGGELFF
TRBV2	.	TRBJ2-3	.	TGTGCCAGCAGGGAGGAGGATACGCAGTATTTT	CASREEDTQYF
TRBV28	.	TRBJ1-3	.	TGTGCCAGCAGTTTGGGGGGGAGAGGAAACACCATATATTTT	CASSLGGRGNTIYF
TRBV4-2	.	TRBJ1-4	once	TGTGCCAGCAGCCAAACCTATCTGGGGCTGGAAAAACTGTTTTTT	CASSQTYLGLEKLFF
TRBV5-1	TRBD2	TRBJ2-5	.	TGCGCCAGCAGCCCGGGGGGAGGGGTCCCGGGAGGAGAGACCCAGTACTTC	CASSPGGGVPGGETQYF